This T cell receptor beta chain derives from a study of blood T cell repertoires in COVID-19. Whole-study context: Both acute and convalescent COVID-19 samples were obtained from the United States, Italy and Spain.

The method was immunoSEQ multiplex PCR; TCRdb's version includes in-frame clones alone and lacks a portion of them. The sample lists tens of thousands of clones; around 80% were seen once. Trimming cost V 2 bases and J 0 bases; bases outside gene matches: 5. The germline V gene has CDR1 SGDLS and CDR2 YYNGEE. The CDR3 is 17 amino acids. This receptor was obtained from a human donor in a cohort sampled during active COVID-19. The specimen sequenced was peripheral blood. The rearrangement links TRBV9 to TRBJ2-6; TRBD2 matches at 7 bases. The CDR3 DNA reads TGTGCCAGCAGCGTGTCGGGACTAAGCTCTGGGGCCAACGTCCTGACTTTC. Translating it yields CASSVSGLSSGANVLTF. The whole variable domain, filled in from reference TRBV9 and TRBJ2-6, reads DSGVTQTPKHLITATGQRVTLRCSPRSGDLSVYWYQQSLDQGLQFLIQYYNGEERAKGNILERFSAQQFPDLHSELNLSSLELGDSALYFCASSVSGLSSGANVLTFGAGSRLTVL.